These 20 T cell receptor beta chains originate from one sample sequenced in a study of T-cell reconstitution after alpha-beta-depleted transplantation in children (dated by TCRdb to 2016 to 2017). The label giving this sample's treatment or condition can be read as: allogeneic hematopoietic cell transplantation with graft depleted of TCRalphabeta T cells and CD19 B cells. Library method: PCR. Sequencing took place on an Illumina HiSeq 2500. Molecular barcoding was employed in the preparation of TCR libraries, with unique molecular identifiers being used to normalize TCRbeta repertoire quantification. TCRdb reprocessing: public reads trimmed at Q25 with fastp, clones called with MiXCR, in-frame beta chains kept. Here each entry gathers all rows of one CDR3 protein and keeps the most common genes and DNA. For this sample the table gives over 400,000 distinct CDR3 sequences, of which about 40% were detected only once. 25% to 30% of the sample comes from the top ten.

The sample was PBMCs, taken before TCRalphabeta/CD19-depleted stem cell transplant. The origin of the receptors is a girl between 2 and 10 years old with aplastic anemia, due to receive a stem cell transplant.

The CDR3 coding sequence is TGTGCCATCAGTGAGGCGGAGACCCAGTACTTC. Translating it yields CAISEAETQYF. V usage is TRBV10-3 and J usage is TRBJ2-5; D remains ambiguous. This CDR3 is 11 amino acids long. V was clipped by 2 bases and J by 5 bases, with 3 bases between them. In germline, CDR1 is ENHRY, CDR2 SYGVKD.

J is TRBJ2-3 and V is TRBV29-1; the match to TRBD1 covers 9 bases. The CDR3 runs to 14 residues. From germline, CDR1 is SQVTM and CDR2 ANQGSEA. The V and J ends lost 7 bases and 1 base, in that order; junction bases with no gene match: 6. The CDR3 sequence is CSAGQGSGTDTQYF. The CDR3 DNA is TGCAGCGCCGGACAGGGGTCTGGCACAGATACGCAGTATTTT.

This clonotype was seen at least ten times. The chain has TRBV29-1 and TRBJ2-5, with 9 bases fitting TRBD2. The trim removed 1 base at V and 5 bases at J, leaving 11 bases unmatched. The CDR3 runs 16 residues. The germline V gene encodes CDR1 SQVTM and CDR2 ANQGSEA. This CDR3 is CSVEGPSGARFETQYF. In DNA, the CDR3 is TGCAGCGTTGAAGGCCCTAGCGGGGCCCGTTTCGAGACCCAGTACTTC.

This clonotype was seen only a few times. The genes are TRBV2 and TRBJ2-7; D not certain. V lost 6 bases and J 3 bases, leaving 18 bases between the germline ends. CDR1 is SNHLY, CDR2 FYNNEI, per germline. The length of the CDR3 is 15 residues. Written as DNA, the CDR3 is TGTGCCAGCAGCCGGGCCGGGCAGAACCACTACGAGCAGTACTTC. This codes for CASSRAGQNHYEQYF.

This clonotype was picked up a small number of times. The V gene is TRBV20-1, the J gene TRBJ1-1, with D uncertain. CDR1 DFQATT and CDR2 SNEGSKA come from the germline V gene (reference sequence). Trimming stripped 7 bases from V and 3 bases from J, with 15 bases between. This CDR3 is 13 amino acids long. The CDR3 protein is CSVGSLLHTEAFF. Here the CDR3 DNA reads TGCAGTGTGGGGTCACTTTTACACACTGAAGCTTTCTTT.

This clonotype was counted many times. The V and J genes are TRBV12-3 or TRBV12-4 and TRBJ2-1; TRBD2 matches 9 bases. The CDR3 has 16 amino acids. The J segment lost 4 bases and the V segment lost 5 bases, leaving 9 bases of the junction unmatched. Here the CDR3 DNA reads TGTGCCAGCAGTAGGGTGGGGACTAGCCTGTACAATGAGCAGTTCTTC. Translating it yields CASSRVGTSLYNEQFF.

This clonotype was detected only a few times. The CDR3 spells CAISEGTSLQETQYF. In DNA, the CDR3 is TGTGCCATCAGTGAGGGGACTAGTCTCCAAGAGACCCAGTACTTC. The V and J genes are TRBV10-3 and TRBJ2-5; 8 bases fit TRBD2. CDR3 length equals 15 residues. Germline V gene data show CDR1 as ENHRY and CDR2 as SYGVKD. V shed 2 bases and J 1 base; nucleotides not matched to a gene: 3.

A few counts support this clonotype. The chain is built from TRBV7-6 and TRBJ2-3; TRBD1 might be the D (6 bases). V was shortened by 0 bases and J by 1 base, with 14 bases between the two germline ends. Germline CDR1 and CDR2: SGHVS and FNYEAQ. The length of the CDR3 is 17 residues. CDR3 coding DNA: TGTGCCAGCAGCTTAGCGGCTGTGGGGGCGGGCACAGATACGCAGTATTTT. Translated, it gives CASSLAAVGAGTDTQYF.

Only a few counts were recorded for this clonotype. The chain is built from TRBV12-3 or TRBV12-4 and TRBJ2-3; perhaps TRBD1 as D (6 bases). This CDR3 is built from 15 residues. V lost 6 bases, J lost 5 bases, and 18 bases lay in between. The CDR3 reads CASSPRQGRVDTQYF. CDR3 in DNA: TGTGCCAGCAGCCCCCGGCAGGGGCGCGTAGATACGCAGTATTTT.

Points on this clonotype: This may stem from a read error, because a much larger clone lies one nucleotide away. The CDR3 carries no conserved terminal phenylalanine or tryptophan, so it likely arises from a read error. The rearrangement joins TRBV19 to TRBJ1-5, with a possible D match to TRBD1 (5 bases). V was cut by 3 bases and J by 3 bases, with 12 bases left in between. Germline CDR1 reads LNHDA; CDR2 reads SQIVND (reference sequence). The CDR3 has 15 residues. The CDR3 loop reads CASSIDSGFNQPQHL. CDR3 DNA sequence: TGTGCCAGTAGTATTGACAGCGGCTTCAATCAGCCCCAGCATTTA.

This rearrangement joins TRBV20-1 to TRBJ2-7; 9 bases match TRBD1. CDR3 length equals 14 residues. Germline assignment: CDR1 DFQATT and CDR2 SNEGSKA (reference sequence). V dropped 0 bases and J dropped 3; count of bases not matched to a gene: 3. The CDR3 DNA sequence: TGCAGTGCTAGAGAACAGGGGGCTGTCTACGAGCAGTACTTC. Its translation: CSAREQGAVYEQYF.

This clonotype was picked up one time. The CDR3 DNA reads TGTGCCAGCAGCCTTAGGGACAGGGAGGAGCAGTACTTC. It specifies CASSLRDREEQYF. The J gene is TRBJ2-7, the V gene TRBV7-2; 9 bases map to TRBD1. The trim removed 5 bases at V and 7 bases at J, leaving 6 bases unmatched. The CDR3 covers 13 residues. CDR1 SGHTA and CDR2 FQGNSA come from the germline V gene.

The J gene is TRBJ2-2, the V gene TRBV9, with D possibly called TRBD1 or TRBD2 (5 bases each). Trimming took 8 bases from V and 4 from J, leaving 15 bases between them. CDR1 is SGDLS, CDR2 YYNGEE, per germline. The CDR3 extends over 14 amino acids. CDR3 loop: CASQGTGPTGELFF. The CDR3 DNA sequence: TGTGCCAGTCAAGGGACGGGCCCCACCGGGGAGCTGTTTTTT.

This clonotype was counted at least ten times. V usage is TRBV12-3 or TRBV12-4 and J usage is TRBJ1-1; perhaps TRBD1 as D (6 bases). V lost 7 bases and J 6 bases, leaving 18 bases between the germline ends. This CDR3 region has 14 residues. In nucleotides, the CDR3 is TGTGCCAGCAACCCTTCGACGGGGGGCGCTGAAGCTTTCTTT. Amino acids: CASNPSTGGAEAFF.

This clonotype was counted many times. The genes are TRBV7-9 and TRBJ1-1; D remains unclear. This CDR3 comprises 15 residues. Germline V CDR1 and CDR2: SEHNR, FQNEAQ (reference sequence). V lost 5 bases and J 2 bases, leaving 15 bases between the germline ends. The CDR3 loop is CASSPDTSGNTEAFF. CDR3 coding DNA: TGTGCCAGCAGCCCAGATACATCCGGCAACACTGAAGCTTTCTTT.

This clonotype appeared a single time. The chain couples TRBV20-1 to TRBJ2-7, with D possibly TRBD1 on 6 matching bases. The CDR3 runs to 13 residues. The V end lost 6 bases, the J end lost 1 base, and 13 bases lay between the germline ends. Germline-derived CDR1 and CDR2 are DFQATT and SNEGSKA (reference sequence). This CDR3 is CSAHDRFSYEQYF. Here the CDR3 DNA reads TGCAGTGCCCACGACAGGTTTTCCTACGAGCAGTACTTC.

J is TRBJ1-1 and V is TRBV10-3; perhaps TRBD1 as D (5 bases). The V end lost 2 bases, the J end lost 6 bases, and 19 bases lay between the germline ends. This CDR3 region has 16 residues. Germline V lookup: CDR1 ENHRY, CDR2 SYGVKD. In DNA form, the CDR3 reads TGTGCCATCAGTGAGGAGGCCCTCAGGGTTGGGGCTGAAGCTTTCTTT. It codes for CAISEEALRVGAEAFF.

This clonotype was detected a few times. The chain carries TRBV6-1 and TRBJ1-6; a weak D match, TRBD1 (5 bases). Trimming took off 5 bases at V and 3 bases at J, with 20 bases between the two ends. The CDR3 loop spans 18 amino acids. From germline, CDR1 is MNHNS and CDR2 SASEGT. CDR3 bases: TGTGCCAGCAGTCTCCCCCCTCGCGGGACCGGCTATAATTCACCCCTCCACTTT. It translates to CASSLPPRGTGYNSPLHF.

The chain couples TRBV10-3 to TRBJ2-4, with unresolved D. The CDR3 is 14 residues long. Germline CDR1 and CDR2: ENHRY and SYGVKD. With 3 bases removed from V and 5 bases from J, the gap between germline ends came to 11 bases. CDR3: CAISEGARENIQYF. The CDR3 region has the DNA TGTGCCATCAGTGAAGGAGCTCGGGAAAACATTCAGTACTTC.

This rearrangement joins TRBV7-9 to TRBJ2-3; D is undetermined. Germline V gene sequence: CDR1 SEHNR, CDR2 FQNEAQ (reference sequence). This CDR3 region has 16 residues. Trimming took 1 base from V and 2 from J, leaving 13 bases between them. The chain's CDR3 is CASSLGIGGTTDTQYF. The CDR3 nucleotides are TGTGCCAGCAGCTTAGGAATTGGCGGCACCACAGATACGCAGTATTTT. The full variable domain, with the rest looked up from reference TRBV7-9 and TRBJ2-3, is DTGVSQNPRHKITKRGQNVTFRCDPISEHNRLYWYRQTLGQGPEFLTYFQNEAQLEKSRLLSDRFSAERPKGSFSTLEIQRTEQGDSAMYLCASSLGIGGTTDTQYFGPGTRLTVL.